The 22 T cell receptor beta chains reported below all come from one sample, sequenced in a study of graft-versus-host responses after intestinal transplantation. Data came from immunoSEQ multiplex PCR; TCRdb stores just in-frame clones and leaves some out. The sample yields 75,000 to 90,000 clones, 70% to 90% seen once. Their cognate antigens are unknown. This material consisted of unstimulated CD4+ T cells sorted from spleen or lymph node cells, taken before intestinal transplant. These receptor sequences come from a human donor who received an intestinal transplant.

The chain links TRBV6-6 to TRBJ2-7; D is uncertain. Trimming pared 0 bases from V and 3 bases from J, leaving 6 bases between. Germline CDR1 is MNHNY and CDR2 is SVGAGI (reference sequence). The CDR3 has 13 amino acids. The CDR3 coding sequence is TGTGCCAGCAGTTACTCGTTCGGCTACGAGCAGTACTTC. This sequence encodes CASSYSFGYEQYF.

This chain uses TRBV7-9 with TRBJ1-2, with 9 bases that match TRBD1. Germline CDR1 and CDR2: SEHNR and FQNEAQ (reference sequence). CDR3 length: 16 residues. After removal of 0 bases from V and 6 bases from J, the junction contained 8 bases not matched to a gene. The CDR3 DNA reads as TGTGCCAGCAGCTTAGCGCGCACAGGGGGCCGGAATGGCTACACCTTC. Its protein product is CASSLARTGGRNGYTF.

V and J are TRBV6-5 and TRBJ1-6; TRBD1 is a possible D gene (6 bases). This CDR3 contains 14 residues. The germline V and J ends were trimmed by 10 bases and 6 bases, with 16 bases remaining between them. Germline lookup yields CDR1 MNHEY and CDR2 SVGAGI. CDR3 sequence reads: CATKGRGANSPLHF. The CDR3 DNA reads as TGTGCCACTAAGGGACGGGGGGCTAATTCACCCCTCCACTTT.

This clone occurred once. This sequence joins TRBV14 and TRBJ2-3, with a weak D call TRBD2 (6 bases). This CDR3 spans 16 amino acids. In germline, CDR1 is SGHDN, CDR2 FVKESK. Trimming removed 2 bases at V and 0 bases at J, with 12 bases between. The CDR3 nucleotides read TGTGCCAGCAGCCAAAGGAGCGGGCTTAGCACAGATACGCAGTATTTT. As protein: CASSQRSGLSTDTQYF.

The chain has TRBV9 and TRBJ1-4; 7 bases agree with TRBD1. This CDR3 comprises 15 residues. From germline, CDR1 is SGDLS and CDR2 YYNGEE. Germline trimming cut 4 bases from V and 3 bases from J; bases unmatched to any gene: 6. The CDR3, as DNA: TGTGCCAGCAGCCCCTGGACAGGCCCTAATGAAAAACTGTTTTTT. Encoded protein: CASSPWTGPNEKLFF. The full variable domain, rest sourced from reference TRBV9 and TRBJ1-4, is DSGVTQTPKHLITATGQRVTLRCSPRSGDLSVYWYQQSLDQGLQFLIQYYNGEERAKGNILERFSAQQFPDLHSELNLSSLELGDSALYFCASSPWTGPNEKLFFGSGTQLSVL.

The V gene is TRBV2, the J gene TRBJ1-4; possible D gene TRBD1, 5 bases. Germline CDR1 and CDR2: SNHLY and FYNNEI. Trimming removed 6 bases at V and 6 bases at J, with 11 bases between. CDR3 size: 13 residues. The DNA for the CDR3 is TGTGCCAGCAGGGACATAGTTGATGAAAAACTGTTTTTT. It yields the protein CASRDIVDEKLFF. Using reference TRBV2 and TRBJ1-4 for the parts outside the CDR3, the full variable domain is EPEVTQTPSHQVTQMGQEVILRCVPISNHLYFYWYRQILGQKVEFLVSFYNNEISEKSEIFDDQFSVERPDGSNFTLKIRSTKLEDSAMYFCASRDIVDEKLFFGSGTQLSVL.

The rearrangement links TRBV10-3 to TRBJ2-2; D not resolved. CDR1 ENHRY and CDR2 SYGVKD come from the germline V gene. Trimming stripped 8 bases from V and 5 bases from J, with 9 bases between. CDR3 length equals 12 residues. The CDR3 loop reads CAIGQATGELFF. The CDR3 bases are TGTGCCATCGGTCAGGCTACCGGGGAGCTGTTTTTT.

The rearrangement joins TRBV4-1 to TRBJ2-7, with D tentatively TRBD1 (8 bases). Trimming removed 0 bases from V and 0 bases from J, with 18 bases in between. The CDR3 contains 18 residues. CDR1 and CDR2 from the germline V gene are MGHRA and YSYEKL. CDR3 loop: CASSQETGGVSSSYEQYF. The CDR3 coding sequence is TGCGCCAGCAGCCAAGAAACAGGGGGGGTTTCAAGCTCCTACGAGCAGTACTTC.

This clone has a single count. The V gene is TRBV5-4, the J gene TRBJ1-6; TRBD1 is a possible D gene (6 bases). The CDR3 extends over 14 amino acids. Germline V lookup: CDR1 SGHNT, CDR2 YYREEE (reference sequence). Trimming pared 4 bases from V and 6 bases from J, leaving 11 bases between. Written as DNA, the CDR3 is TGTGCCAGCAGCCCGGACAGAGCTAATTCACCCCTCCACTTT. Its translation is CASSPDRANSPLHF.

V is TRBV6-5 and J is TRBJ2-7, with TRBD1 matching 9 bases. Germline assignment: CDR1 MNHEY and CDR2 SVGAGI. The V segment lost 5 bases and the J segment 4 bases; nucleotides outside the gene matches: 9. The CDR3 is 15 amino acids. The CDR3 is CASSTVGQGNYEQYF. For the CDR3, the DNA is TGTGCCAGCAGTACCGTAGGACAGGGGAATTACGAGCAGTACTTC.

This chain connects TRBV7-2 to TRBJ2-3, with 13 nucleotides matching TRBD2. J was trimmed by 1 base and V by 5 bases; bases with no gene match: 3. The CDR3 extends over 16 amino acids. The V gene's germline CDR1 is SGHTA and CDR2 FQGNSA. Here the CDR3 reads CASSPGLAGGTDTQYF. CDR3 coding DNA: TGTGCCAGCAGCCCAGGACTAGCGGGGGGCACAGATACGCAGTATTTT.

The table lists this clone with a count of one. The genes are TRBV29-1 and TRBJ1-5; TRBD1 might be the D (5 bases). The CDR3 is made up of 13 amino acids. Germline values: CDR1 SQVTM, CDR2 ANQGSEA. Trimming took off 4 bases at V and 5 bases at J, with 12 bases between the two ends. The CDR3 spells CSVGSGRYQPQHF. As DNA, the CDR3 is TGCAGCGTTGGATCAGGGAGGTATCAGCCCCAGCATTTT.

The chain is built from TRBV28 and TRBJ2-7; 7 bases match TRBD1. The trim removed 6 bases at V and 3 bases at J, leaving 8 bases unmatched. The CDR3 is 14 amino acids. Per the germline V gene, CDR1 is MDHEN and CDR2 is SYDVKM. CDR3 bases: TGTGCCAGCAGCCCTACCAGGGGGATCTACGAGCAGTACTTC. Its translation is CASSPTRGIYEQYF.

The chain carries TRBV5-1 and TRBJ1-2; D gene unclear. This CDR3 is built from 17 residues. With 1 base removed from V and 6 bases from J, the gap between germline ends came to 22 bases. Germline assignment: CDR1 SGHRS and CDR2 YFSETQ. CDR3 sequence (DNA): TGCGCCAGCAGCTTGAGACTTCAGACCTGGAGGCCTGATGGCTACACCTTC. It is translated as CASSLRLQTWRPDGYTF.

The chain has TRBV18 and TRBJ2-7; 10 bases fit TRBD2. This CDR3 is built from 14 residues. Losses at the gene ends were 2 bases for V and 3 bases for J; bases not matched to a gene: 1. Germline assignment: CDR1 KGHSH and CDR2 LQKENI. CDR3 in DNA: TGTGCCAGCTCACCAAAGCGGGAGGGCTACGAGCAGTACTTC. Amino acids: CASSPKREGYEQYF.

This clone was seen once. The CDR3 nucleotides read TGTGCCAGCAGCCAGCGGGTGGGAGTAGGCAACGAGCAGTACTTC. As protein: CASSQRVGVGNEQYF. The V call is TRBV14, the J call TRBJ2-7; D might be TRBD2 (5 bases). The V end was cut by 3 bases, the J end by 5 bases, with 17 bases between. Germline lookup yields CDR1 SGHDN and CDR2 FVKESK. The CDR3 covers 15 residues.

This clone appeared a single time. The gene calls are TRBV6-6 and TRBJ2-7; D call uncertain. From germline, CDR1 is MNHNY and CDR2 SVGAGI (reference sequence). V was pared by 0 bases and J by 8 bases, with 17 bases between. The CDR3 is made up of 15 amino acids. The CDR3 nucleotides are TGTGCCAGCAGTTACTCCGGCCCGGAGCCCGCCCAGCAGTACTTC. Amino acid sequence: CASSYSGPEPAQQYF.

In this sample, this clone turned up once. CDR3 bases: TGTGCCATCAGTGAGTGGGACACCTTCTACGAGCAGTACTTC. This sequence encodes CAISEWDTFYEQYF. The genes are TRBV10-3 and TRBJ2-7; tentative D call: TRBD1 (6 bases). This CDR3 is 14 amino acids long. V gave up 1 base and J gave up 3 bases, with 10 bases separating them. Germline values: CDR1 ENHRY, CDR2 SYGVKD.

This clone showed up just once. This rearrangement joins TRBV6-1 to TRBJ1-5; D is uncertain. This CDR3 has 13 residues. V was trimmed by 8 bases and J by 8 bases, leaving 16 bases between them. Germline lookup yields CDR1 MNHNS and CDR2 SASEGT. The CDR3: CASLEGLLEPQHF. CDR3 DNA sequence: TGTGCCAGCCTCGAGGGCCTCCTCGAGCCCCAGCATTTT.

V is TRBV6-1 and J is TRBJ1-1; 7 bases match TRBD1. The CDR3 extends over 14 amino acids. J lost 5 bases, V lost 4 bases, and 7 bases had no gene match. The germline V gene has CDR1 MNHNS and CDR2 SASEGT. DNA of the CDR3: TGTGCCAGCAGTGCCGGGACAGCCGAGACTGAAGCTTTCTTT. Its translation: CASSAGTAETEAFF.

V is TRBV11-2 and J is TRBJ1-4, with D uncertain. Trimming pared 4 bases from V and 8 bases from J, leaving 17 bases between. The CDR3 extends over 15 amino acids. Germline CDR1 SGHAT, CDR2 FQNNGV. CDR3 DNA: TGTGCCAGCAGCTCCATCCGCGGGCGGAAGGAAAAACTGTTTTTT. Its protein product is CASSSIRGRKEKLFF.

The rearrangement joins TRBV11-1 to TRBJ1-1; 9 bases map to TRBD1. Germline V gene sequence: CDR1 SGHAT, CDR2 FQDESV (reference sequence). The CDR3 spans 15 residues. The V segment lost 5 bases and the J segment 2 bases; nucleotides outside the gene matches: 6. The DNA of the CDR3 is TGTGCCAGCAGCGGGACAGGGCGATCTAACACTGAAGCTTTCTTT. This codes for CASSGTGRSNTEAFF.